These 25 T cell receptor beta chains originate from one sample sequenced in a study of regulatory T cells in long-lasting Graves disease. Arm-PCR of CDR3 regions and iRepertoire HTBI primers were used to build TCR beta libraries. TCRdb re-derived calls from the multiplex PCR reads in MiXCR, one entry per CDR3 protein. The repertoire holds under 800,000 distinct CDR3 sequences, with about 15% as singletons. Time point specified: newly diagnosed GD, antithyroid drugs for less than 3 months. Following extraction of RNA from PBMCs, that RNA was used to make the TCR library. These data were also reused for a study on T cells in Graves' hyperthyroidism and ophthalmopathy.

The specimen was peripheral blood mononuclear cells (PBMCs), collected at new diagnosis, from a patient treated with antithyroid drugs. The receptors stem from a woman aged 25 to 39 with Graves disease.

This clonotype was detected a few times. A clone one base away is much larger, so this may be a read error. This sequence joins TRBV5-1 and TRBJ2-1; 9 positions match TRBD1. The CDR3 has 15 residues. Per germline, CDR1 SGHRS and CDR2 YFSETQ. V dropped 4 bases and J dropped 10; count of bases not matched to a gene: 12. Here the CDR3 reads CASSAGQGMSYEQFF. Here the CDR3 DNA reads TGCGCCAGCAGCGCGGGACAGGGTATGTCCTACGAGCAGTTCTTC.

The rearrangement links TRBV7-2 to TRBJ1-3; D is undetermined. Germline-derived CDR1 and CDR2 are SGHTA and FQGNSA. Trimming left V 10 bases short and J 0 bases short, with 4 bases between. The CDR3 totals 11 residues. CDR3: CAIASGNTIYF. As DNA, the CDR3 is TGTGCCATCGCCTCTGGAAACACCATATATTTT.

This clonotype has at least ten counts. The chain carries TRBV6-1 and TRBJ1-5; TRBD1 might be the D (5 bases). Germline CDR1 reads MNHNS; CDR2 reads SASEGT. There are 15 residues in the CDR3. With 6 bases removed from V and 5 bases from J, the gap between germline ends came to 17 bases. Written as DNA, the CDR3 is TGTGCCAGCAGGGAACGGGGCAGGAAGGATCAGCCCCAGCATTTT. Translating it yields CASRERGRKDQPQHF.

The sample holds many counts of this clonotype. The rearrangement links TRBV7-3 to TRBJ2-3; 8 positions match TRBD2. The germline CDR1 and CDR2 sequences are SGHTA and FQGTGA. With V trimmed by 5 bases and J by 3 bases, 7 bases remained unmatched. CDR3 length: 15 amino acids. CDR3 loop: CASSPGTSRTDTQYF. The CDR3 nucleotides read TGTGCCAGCAGCCCCGGGACTAGTCGTACAGATACGCAGTATTTT. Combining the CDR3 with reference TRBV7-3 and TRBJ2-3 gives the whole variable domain GAGVSQTPSNKVTEKGKYVELRCDPISGHTALYWYRQSLGQGPEFLIYFQGTGAADDSGLPNDRFFAVRPEGSVSTLKIQRTERGDSAVYLCASSPGTSRTDTQYFGPGTRLTVL.

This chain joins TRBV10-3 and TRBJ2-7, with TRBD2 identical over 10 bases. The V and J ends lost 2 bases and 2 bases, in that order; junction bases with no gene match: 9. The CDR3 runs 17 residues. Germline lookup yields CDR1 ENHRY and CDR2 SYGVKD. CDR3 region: CAISERAGLAGAYEQYF. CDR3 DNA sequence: TGTGCCATCAGTGAGAGAGCTGGGCTAGCGGGGGCCTACGAGCAGTACTTC.

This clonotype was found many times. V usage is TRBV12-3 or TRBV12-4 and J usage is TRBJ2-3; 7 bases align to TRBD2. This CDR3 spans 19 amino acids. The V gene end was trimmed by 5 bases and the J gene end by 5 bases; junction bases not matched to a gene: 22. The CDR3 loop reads CASSPLLMQASGGIDTQYF. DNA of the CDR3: TGTGCCAGCAGTCCCCTTCTGATGCAGGCTAGCGGAGGAATAGATACGCAGTATTTT.

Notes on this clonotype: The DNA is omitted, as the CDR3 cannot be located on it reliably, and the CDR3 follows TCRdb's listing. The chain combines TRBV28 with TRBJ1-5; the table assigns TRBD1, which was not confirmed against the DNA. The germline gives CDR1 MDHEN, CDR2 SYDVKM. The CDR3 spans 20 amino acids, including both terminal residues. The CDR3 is CASSNLIWEQYFGPGQPQHF.

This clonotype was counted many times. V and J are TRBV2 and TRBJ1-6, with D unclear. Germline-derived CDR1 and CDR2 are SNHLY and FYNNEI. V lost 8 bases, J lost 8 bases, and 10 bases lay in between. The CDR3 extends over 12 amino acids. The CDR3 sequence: CASDYGDSPLHF. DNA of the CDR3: TGTGCCAGCGATTATGGAGATTCACCCCTCCACTTT.

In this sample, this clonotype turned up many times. The CDR3 loop is CASSIGQGIPYEQYF. The CDR3 nucleotides read TGTGCCAGCAGCATCGGACAGGGGATTCCCTACGAGCAGTACTTC. The V gene is TRBV11-1, the J gene TRBJ2-7, with 9 bases identical to TRBD1. The CDR3 is 15 residues long. Looked up from germline, CDR1 is SGHAT and CDR2 is FQDESV (reference sequence). After removal of 5 bases from V and 2 bases from J, the junction contained 7 bases not matched to a gene.

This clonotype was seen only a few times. This CDR3 reads CASSYSIAGASEKLFF. CDR3 bases: TGTGCCAGCAGTTACTCGATTGCCGGCGCGAGTGAAAAACTGTTTTTT. This chain joins TRBV6-5 and TRBJ1-4; D remains ambiguous. V shed 0 bases and J shed 7 bases, with 15 bases lying between them. The CDR3 loop spans 16 amino acids. CDR1 is MNHEY and CDR2 is SVGAGI in the germline V gene.

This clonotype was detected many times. Here the CDR3 DNA reads TGTGCCAGCAGGATTGCAGGGTCGAACACCGGGGAGCTGTTTTTT. Its protein is CASRIAGSNTGELFF. The V gene is TRBV27, the J gene TRBJ2-2; D is perhaps TRBD1 (5 bases). V was cut by 6 bases and J by 0 bases, with 11 bases left in between. Germline CDR1 and CDR2: MNHEY and SMNVEV (reference sequence). The CDR3 has 15 residues.

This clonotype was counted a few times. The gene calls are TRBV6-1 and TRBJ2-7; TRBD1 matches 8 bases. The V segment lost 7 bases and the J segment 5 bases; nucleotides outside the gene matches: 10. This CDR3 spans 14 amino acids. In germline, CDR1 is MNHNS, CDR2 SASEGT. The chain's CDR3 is CASIWQGAPNEQYF. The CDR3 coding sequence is TGTGCCAGCATTTGGCAGGGGGCGCCGAACGAGCAGTACTTC.

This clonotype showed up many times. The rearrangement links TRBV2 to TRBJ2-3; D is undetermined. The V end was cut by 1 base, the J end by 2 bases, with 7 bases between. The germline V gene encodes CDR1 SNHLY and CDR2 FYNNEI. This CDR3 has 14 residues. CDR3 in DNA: TGTGCCAGCAGTGAAGGGCGGTTCACAGATACGCAGTATTTT. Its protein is CASSEGRFTDTQYF.

CDR3 sequence (DNA): TGCGCCAGCAGCTCCCATGGACTAGCGGGAGGGCCTATGAGGGATACGCAGTATTTT. It specifies CASSSHGLAGGPMRDTQYF. The chain couples TRBV5-1 to TRBJ2-3; 15 positions agree with TRBD2. The CDR3 consists of 19 residues. Germline V CDR1 and CDR2: SGHRS, YFSETQ. With V trimmed by 3 bases and J by 6 bases, 14 bases remained unmatched.

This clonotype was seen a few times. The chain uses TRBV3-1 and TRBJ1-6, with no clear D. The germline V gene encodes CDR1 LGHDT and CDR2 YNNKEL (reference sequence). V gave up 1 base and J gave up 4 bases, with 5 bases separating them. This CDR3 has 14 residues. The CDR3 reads CASSQVQYNSPLHF. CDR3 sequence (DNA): TGTGCCAGCAGCCAAGTCCAGTATAATTCACCCCTCCACTTT.

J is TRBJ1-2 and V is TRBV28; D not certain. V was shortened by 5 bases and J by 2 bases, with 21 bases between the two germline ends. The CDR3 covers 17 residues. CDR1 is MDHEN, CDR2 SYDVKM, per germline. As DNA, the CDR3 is TGTGCCAGCAGTCTTATACTCGCAGCCCCGGGGAACTATGGCTACACCTTC. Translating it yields CASSLILAAPGNYGYTF.

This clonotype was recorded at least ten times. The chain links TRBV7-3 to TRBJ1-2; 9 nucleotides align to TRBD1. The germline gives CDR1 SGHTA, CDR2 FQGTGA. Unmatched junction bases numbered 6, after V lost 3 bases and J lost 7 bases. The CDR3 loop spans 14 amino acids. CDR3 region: CASSLQQGASGYTF. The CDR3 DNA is TGTGCCAGCAGCTTGCAACAGGGGGCGAGTGGCTACACCTTC.

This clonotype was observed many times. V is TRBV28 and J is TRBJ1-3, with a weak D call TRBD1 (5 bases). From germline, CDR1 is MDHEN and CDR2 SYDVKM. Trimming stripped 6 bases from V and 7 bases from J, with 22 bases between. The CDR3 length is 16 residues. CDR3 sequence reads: CASRAGRGTLRNTIYF. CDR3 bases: TGTGCCAGCAGAGCGGGTCGGGGGACCCTTCGGAACACCATATATTTT.

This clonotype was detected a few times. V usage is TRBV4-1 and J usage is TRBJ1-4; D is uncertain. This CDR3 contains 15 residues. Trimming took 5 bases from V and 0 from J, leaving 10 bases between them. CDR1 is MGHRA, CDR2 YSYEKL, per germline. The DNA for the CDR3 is TGCGCCAGCAGCGCGCCCGGCTCAACTAATGAAAAACTGTTTTTT. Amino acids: CASSAPGSTNEKLFF.

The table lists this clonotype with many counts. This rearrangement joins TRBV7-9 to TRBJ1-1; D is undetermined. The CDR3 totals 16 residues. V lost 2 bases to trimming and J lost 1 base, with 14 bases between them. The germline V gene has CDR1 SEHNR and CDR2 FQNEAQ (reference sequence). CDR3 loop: CASSLSPAARNTEAFF. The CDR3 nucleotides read TGTGCCAGCAGCTTAAGTCCGGCGGCTCGGAACACTGAAGCTTTCTTT. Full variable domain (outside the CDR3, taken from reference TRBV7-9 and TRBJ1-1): DTGVSQNPRHKITKRGQNVTFRCDPISEHNRLYWYRQTLGQGPEFLTYFQNEAQLEKSRLLSDRFSAERPKGSFSTLEIQRTEQGDSAMYLCASSLSPAARNTEAFFGQGTRLTVV.

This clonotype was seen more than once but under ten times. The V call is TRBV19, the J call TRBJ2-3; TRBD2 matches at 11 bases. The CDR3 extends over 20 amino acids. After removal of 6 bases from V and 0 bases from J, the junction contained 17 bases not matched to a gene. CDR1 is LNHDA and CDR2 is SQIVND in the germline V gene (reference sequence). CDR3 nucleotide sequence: TGTGCCAGTAGCCTCCGTAGTCTAGCGGGAGGAACGCCCAGCACAGATACGCAGTATTTT. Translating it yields CASSLRSLAGGTPSTDTQYF.

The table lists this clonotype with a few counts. CDR3 in DNA: TGCAGTGCTAGAGACCGGGACAGGGCAACAGATACGCAGTATTTT. Translation: CSARDRDRATDTQYF. V gene TRBV20-1 combines with J gene TRBJ2-3; TRBD1 agrees at 9 bases. Germline trimming cut 0 bases from V and 3 bases from J; bases unmatched to any gene: 4. Germline assignment: CDR1 DFQATT and CDR2 SNEGSKA (reference sequence). CDR3 size: 15 residues.

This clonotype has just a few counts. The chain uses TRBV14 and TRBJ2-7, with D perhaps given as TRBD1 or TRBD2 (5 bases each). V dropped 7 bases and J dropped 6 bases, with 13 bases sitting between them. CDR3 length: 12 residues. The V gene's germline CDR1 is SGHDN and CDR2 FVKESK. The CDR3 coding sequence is TGTGCCAGCACCTCGGGACGCGGCGAGCAGTACTTC. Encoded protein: CASTSGRGEQYF.

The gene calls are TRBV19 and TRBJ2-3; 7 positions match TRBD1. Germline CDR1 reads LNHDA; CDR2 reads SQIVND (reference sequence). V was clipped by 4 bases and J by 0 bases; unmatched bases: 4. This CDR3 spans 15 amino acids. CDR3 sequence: CASSRQTGSTDTQYF. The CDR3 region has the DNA TGTGCCAGTAGTAGACAGACAGGGAGCACAGATACGCAGTATTTT.

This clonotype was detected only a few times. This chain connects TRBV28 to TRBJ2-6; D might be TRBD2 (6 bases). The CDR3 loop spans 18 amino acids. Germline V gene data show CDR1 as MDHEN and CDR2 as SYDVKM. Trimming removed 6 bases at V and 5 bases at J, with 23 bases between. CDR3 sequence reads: CASREGTGAWSRANVLTF. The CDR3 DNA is TGTGCCAGCAGGGAGGGGACTGGCGCGTGGTCAAGGGCCAACGTCCTGACTTTC. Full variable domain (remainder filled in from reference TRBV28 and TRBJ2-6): DVKVTQSSRYLVKRTGEKVFLECVQDMDHENMFWYRQDPGLGLRLIYFSYDVKMKEKGDIPEGYSVSREKKERFSLILESASTNQTSMYLCASREGTGAWSRANVLTFGAGSRLTVL.